This TCR beta chain was profiled in a study of neurological immune-mediated disorders. It was by 5'RACE with 10-nucleotide random UMIs that the cDNA was made. TCRdb itself ran the 5' RACE reads through MiXCR, one entry per CDR3 protein. In the table there are about 55,000 distinct CDR3 sequences, 3% to 4.5% of which are singletons. This CDR3 is built from 13 residues. V lost 6 bases and J 0 bases, leaving 9 bases between the germline ends. General study results and limits: There were no CDR3 amino acid sequences shared by expanded clones across subjects, a result suggesting private repertoires in all groups. No link was found between any clinical or MRI feature and the multiple sclerosis repertoire cluster.

CD4+ or CD8+ T cells, 1 million per library, were used for sorted libraries. Many counts were recorded for this clonotype. Its antigen is undetermined. The V gene is TRBV12-3 or TRBV12-4, the J gene TRBJ2-7; D is perhaps TRBD2 (5 bases). Sequencing was performed on CD4+ T cells from blood. This TCR came from a woman in her forties with multiple sclerosis. In DNA form, the CDR3 reads TGTGCCAGCAGGAGGGATTACTCCTACGAGCAGTACTTC. Translated: CASRRDYSYEQYF.